The 24 T cell receptor beta chains below come from one sample, sequenced in a study of cytomegalovirus exposure and HLA in healthy donors. The PCR was carried out with 60 Vbeta primers and 13 Jbeta primers. Profiling relied on immunoSEQ multiplex PCR, and the TCRdb table lists in-frame clones only, not all of them. The profile shows roughly 120,000 clones, around 75% of them singletons. Specimen: PBMCs. These receptors came from a woman between 18 and 29 years old in good health and CMV-seronegative.

The chain links TRBV6-1 to TRBJ2-1; 7 bases are shared with TRBD1. J lost 7 bases, V lost 10 bases, and 4 bases had no gene match. CDR1 is MNHNS, CDR2 SASEGT, per germline. The CDR3 totals 11 residues. The CDR3 bases are TGTGCCACCGCACAGGGGAATGAGCAGTTCTTC. This encodes CATAQGNEQFF.

The chain has TRBV7-8 and TRBJ2-3; 9 bases are a match to TRBD1. The length of the CDR3 is 17 residues. The germline gives CDR1 SGHVS, CDR2 FQNEAQ. The ends lost 5 bases at V and 7 bases at J; junction bases unmatched: 16. Here the CDR3 DNA reads TGTGCCAGCAGCCCCAACCCGGGGACAGGGCCTCCACATACGCAGTATTTT. Amino acid sequence: CASSPNPGTGPPHTQYF.

The V and J genes are TRBV6-5 and TRBJ2-7; TRBD1 agrees at 10 bases. CDR1 and CDR2 (germline): MNHEY, SVGAGI. This CDR3 spans 16 amino acids. V was clipped by 2 bases and J by 3 bases; unmatched bases: 7. CDR3 nucleotides: TGTGCCAGCAGTTACGCCCTAGGGACAGGGGTCTACGAGCAGTACTTC. Translating gives CASSYALGTGVYEQYF.

The chain joins TRBV28 to TRBJ1-5, with a weak D call TRBD1 (5 bases). V lost 5 bases and J lost 3, with 14 bases in between. CDR3 length equals 15 residues. Germline assignment: CDR1 MDHEN and CDR2 SYDVKM. The CDR3 nucleotides read TGTGCCAGCAGTCAACCGGTAGGGGCCAATCAGCCCCAGCATTTT. This gives the protein CASSQPVGANQPQHF.

This clone turned up a few times. The chain employs TRBV6-1 and TRBJ2-3, with 7 bases identical to TRBD1. The CDR3 is 15 amino acids. After removal of 0 bases from V and 4 bases from J, the junction contained 4 bases not matched to a gene. The germline V gene encodes CDR1 MNHNS and CDR2 SASEGT. CDR3 bases: TGTGCCAGCAGTGAAGCGCTTCAGGGGGCAGATACGCAGTATTTT. Translated, it gives CASSEALQGADTQYF.

The chain carries TRBV29-1 and TRBJ2-3, with 12 bases lining up with TRBD1. CDR1 is SQVTM and CDR2 is ANQGSEA in the germline V gene. The CDR3 loop spans 14 amino acids. V lost 6 bases, J lost 3 bases, and 4 bases stayed unmatched. CDR3 residues: CSVPGQGATDTQYF. In DNA, the CDR3 is TGCAGCGTGCCGGGACAGGGGGCAACAGATACGCAGTATTTT.

The V call is TRBV19, the J call TRBJ1-5; a possible D gene is TRBD1 (6 bases). In germline, CDR1 is LNHDA, CDR2 SQIVND (reference sequence). Trimming cost V 7 bases and J 2 bases, with 12 bases left between them. The CDR3 spans 14 residues. CDR3 sequence: CASNLRQGNQPQHF. CDR3 DNA: TGTGCCAGTAATCTACGACAGGGCAATCAGCCCCAGCATTTT.

The chain links TRBV6-5 to TRBJ2-5, with 7 bases lining up with TRBD1. V lost 3 bases and J lost 5; bases outside the gene matches: 9. Germline CDR1 MNHEY, CDR2 SVGAGI. CDR3 length: 15 amino acids. CDR3 sequence (DNA): TGTGCCAGCAGTTATTCGACAGGGCTCGGGGAGACCCAGTACTTC. This encodes CASSYSTGLGETQYF.

The rearrangement joins TRBV30 to TRBJ1-1, with 8 bases identical to TRBD1. The length of the CDR3 is 16 residues. CDR1 and CDR2 from the germline V gene are GTSNPN and SVGIG (reference sequence). V lost 8 bases to trimming and J lost 11 bases; unmatched junction nucleotides: 25. CDR3 in amino acids: CARSRTGRFRLAPAFF. CDR3 sequence (DNA): TGTGCCAGGTCCCGGACAGGGAGATTTAGATTGGCACCGGCTTTCTTT.

This clone was recorded once. The CDR3 DNA reads as TGTGCCAGCGTAGGACAGTCCTCCTACGAGCAGTACTTC. Its protein is CASVGQSSYEQYF. The V and J genes are TRBV27 and TRBJ2-7; tentative D call: TRBD1 (6 bases). The V gene's germline CDR1 is MNHEY and CDR2 SMNVEV (reference sequence). The CDR3 has 13 amino acids. V lost 8 bases to trimming and J lost 0 bases, with 11 bases between them.

The chain combines TRBV4-1 with TRBJ2-7; D gene ambiguous. Germline loops: CDR1 MGHRA, CDR2 YSYEKL. The V end lost 6 bases, the J end lost 2 bases, and 17 bases lay between the germline ends. This CDR3 spans 15 amino acids. The CDR3 spells CASRVGPPVTYEQYF. CDR3 bases: TGCGCCAGCAGGGTGGGCCCGCCCGTGACCTACGAGCAGTACTTC.

J is TRBJ1-2 and V is TRBV28; a possible D gene is TRBD1 (6 bases). Trimming removed 6 bases from V and 4 bases from J, with 21 bases in between. The germline CDR1 and CDR2 sequences are MDHEN and SYDVKM. This CDR3 region has 16 residues. The CDR3 here is CASSRRREGVGYGYTF. The CDR3 region has the DNA TGTGCCAGCAGCCGCCGTCGGGAGGGGGTCGGCTATGGCTACACCTTC.

The chain has TRBV28 and TRBJ2-7; D gene uncertain. This CDR3 contains 13 residues. V lost 6 bases to trimming and J lost 4 bases, with 13 bases between them. Germline-derived CDR1 and CDR2 are MDHEN and SYDVKM. CDR3 bases: TGTGCCAGCAGCCGATCCCCAGTTTACGAGCAGTACTTC. Translation gives CASSRSPVYEQYF. The entire variable domain, with the rest obtained from reference TRBV28 and TRBJ2-7, is as follows: DVKVTQSSRYLVKRTGEKVFLECVQDMDHENMFWYRQDPGLGLRLIYFSYDVKMKEKGDIPEGYSVSREKKERFSLILESASTNQTSMYLCASSRSPVYEQYFGPGTRLTVT.

V gene TRBV5-4 combines with J gene TRBJ2-7, with no clear D. This CDR3 has 13 residues. Germline values: CDR1 SGHNT, CDR2 YYREEE (reference sequence). Trimming removed 4 bases from V and 3 bases from J, with 11 bases in between. CDR3 residues: CASSTLSGYEQYF. The CDR3 DNA follows: TGTGCCAGCAGCACCCTATCGGGCTACGAGCAGTACTTC.

The chain links TRBV28 to TRBJ1-2, with D unclear. The CDR3 contains 17 residues. V lost 6 bases, J lost 0 bases, and 20 bases lay in between. Germline lookup yields CDR1 MDHEN and CDR2 SYDVKM. The DNA for the CDR3 is TGTGCCAGCAGCTACTTACAGTCCCAGTCCCCTAACTATGGCTACACCTTC. Translated: CASSYLQSQSPNYGYTF.

CDR3 sequence: CASSPSSSYNEQFF. CDR3 bases: TGTGCCAGCAGTCCTAGCAGCTCCTACAATGAGCAGTTCTTC. This chain joins TRBV6-6 and TRBJ2-1; a possible D gene is TRBD2 (5 bases). Germline V CDR1 and CDR2: MNHNY, SVGAGI (reference sequence). V was cut by 5 bases and J by 0 bases, with 8 bases left in between. The CDR3 is 14 amino acids.

The chain has TRBV5-1 and TRBJ1-4, with 7 bases lining up with TRBD1. The trim removed 4 bases at V and 7 bases at J, leaving 10 bases unmatched. The CDR3 loop spans 15 amino acids. Germline V lookup: CDR1 SGHRS, CDR2 YFSETQ. CDR3: CASSEDGQDSEKLFF. As DNA, the CDR3 is TGCGCCAGCAGCGAGGATGGACAGGATAGTGAAAAACTGTTTTTT.

The sample holds a few counts of this clone. The chain uses TRBV19 and TRBJ1-5; D gene unclear. The CDR3 spans 12 residues. The V end was cut by 5 bases, the J end by 10 bases, with 12 bases between. Germline CDR1 and CDR2: LNHDA and SQIVND (reference sequence). This CDR3 reads CASSVEDRPQHF. CDR3 bases: TGTGCCAGTAGTGTGGAGGATCGCCCCCAGCATTTT.

CDR3 coding DNA: TGTGCCTGGAGCATGGGGCTCCGCCAGGGCACTGAAGCTTTCTTT. Protein sequence: CAWSMGLRQGTEAFF. V usage is TRBV30 and J usage is TRBJ1-1; a possible D gene is TRBD1 (5 bases). V was shortened by 3 bases and J by 4 bases, with 18 bases between the two germline ends. CDR1 and CDR2 from the germline V gene are GTSNPN and SVGIG (reference sequence). The CDR3 runs 15 residues. Drawing the rest from reference TRBV30 and TRBJ1-1, the complete variable domain is SQTIHQWPATLVQPVGSPLSLECTVEGTSNPNLYWYRQAAGRGLQLLFYSVGIGQISSEVPQNLSASRPQDRQFILSSKKLLLSDSGFYLCAWSMGLRQGTEAFFGQGTRLTVV.

This clone has a handful of counts. This chain uses TRBV28 with TRBJ1-2, with 11 positions matching TRBD1. The CDR3 runs to 14 residues. Germline CDR1 MDHEN, CDR2 SYDVKM. With V trimmed by 2 bases and J by 8 bases, 4 bases remained unmatched. DNA of the CDR3: TGTGCCAGCAGTTTAAGGGGACAGGGGGACGGCTACACCTTC. It encodes CASSLRGQGDGYTF.

The chain recombines TRBV5-5 with TRBJ2-2; 9 positions agree with TRBD1. CDR1 SGHKS and CDR2 YYEKEE come from the germline V gene (reference sequence). The J segment lost 3 bases and the V segment lost 1 base, leaving 7 bases of the junction unmatched. There are 17 residues in the CDR3. The DNA of the CDR3 is TGTGCCAGCAGCTTGACCCCGGACAGGGGCCACACCGGGGAGCTGTTTTTT. This gives the protein CASSLTPDRGHTGELFF.

This clone was seen repeatedly, ten times or more. The V call is TRBV6-1, the J call TRBJ1-3; possible D gene TRBD1, 6 bases. The CDR3 has 15 residues. Germline CDR1 and CDR2: MNHNS and SASEGT. The germline V and J ends were trimmed by 5 bases and 1 base, with 12 bases remaining between them. Here the CDR3 DNA reads TGTGCCAGCAGTTTTTTCGACAGGTCTGGAAACACCATATATTTT. This codes for CASSFFDRSGNTIYF.

This sequence joins TRBV30 and TRBJ2-1, with TRBD1 as a possible D gene (5 bases). This CDR3 spans 12 amino acids. Germline lookup yields CDR1 GTSNPN and CDR2 SVGIG (reference sequence). Trimming shortened V by 3 bases and J by 7 bases, and 10 bases separated the two germline ends. This CDR3 reads CAWRTVRNEQFF. The DNA of the CDR3 is TGTGCCTGGAGGACAGTTAGAAATGAGCAGTTCTTC.

J is TRBJ1-5 and V is TRBV7-9; 9 bases are shared with TRBD1. The germline CDR1 and CDR2 sequences are SEHNR and FQNEAQ (reference sequence). J was trimmed by 6 bases and V by 1 base; bases with no gene match: 7. The length of the CDR3 is 16 residues. The CDR3 is CASSLVWDRAFQPQHF. The CDR3 DNA reads TGTGCCAGCAGCTTAGTCTGGGACAGGGCTTTTCAGCCCCAGCATTTT.